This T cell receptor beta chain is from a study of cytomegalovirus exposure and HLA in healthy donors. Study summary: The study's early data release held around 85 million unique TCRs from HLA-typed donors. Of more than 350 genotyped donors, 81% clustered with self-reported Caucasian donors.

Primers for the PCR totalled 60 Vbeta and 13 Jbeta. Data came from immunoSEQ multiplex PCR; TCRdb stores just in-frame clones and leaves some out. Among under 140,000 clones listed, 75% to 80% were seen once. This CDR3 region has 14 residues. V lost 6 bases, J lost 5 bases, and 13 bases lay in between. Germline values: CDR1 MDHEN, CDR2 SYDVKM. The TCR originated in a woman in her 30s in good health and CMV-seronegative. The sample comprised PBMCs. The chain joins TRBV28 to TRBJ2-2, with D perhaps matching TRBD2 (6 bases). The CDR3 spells CASSLTSKTGELFF. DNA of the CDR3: TGTGCCAGCAGCCTGACTAGTAAGACCGGGGAGCTGTTTTTT.